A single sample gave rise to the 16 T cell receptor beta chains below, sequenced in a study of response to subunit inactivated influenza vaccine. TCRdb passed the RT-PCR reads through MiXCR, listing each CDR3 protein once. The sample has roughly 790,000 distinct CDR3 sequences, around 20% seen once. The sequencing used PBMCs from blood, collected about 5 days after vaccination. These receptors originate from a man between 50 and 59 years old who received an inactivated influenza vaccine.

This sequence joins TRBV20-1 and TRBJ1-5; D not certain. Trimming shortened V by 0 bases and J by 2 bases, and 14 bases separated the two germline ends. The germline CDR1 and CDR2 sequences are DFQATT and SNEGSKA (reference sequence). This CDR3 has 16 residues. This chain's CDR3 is CSARDARRVGNQPQHF. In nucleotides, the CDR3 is TGCAGTGCTAGAGACGCGAGGAGGGTGGGCAATCAGCCCCAGCATTTT.

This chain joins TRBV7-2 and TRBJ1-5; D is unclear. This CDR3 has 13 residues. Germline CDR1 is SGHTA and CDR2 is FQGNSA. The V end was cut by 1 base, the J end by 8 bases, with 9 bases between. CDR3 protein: CASSLDSLEPQHF. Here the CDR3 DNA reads TGTGCCAGCAGCTTAGACAGCCTTGAGCCCCAGCATTTT.

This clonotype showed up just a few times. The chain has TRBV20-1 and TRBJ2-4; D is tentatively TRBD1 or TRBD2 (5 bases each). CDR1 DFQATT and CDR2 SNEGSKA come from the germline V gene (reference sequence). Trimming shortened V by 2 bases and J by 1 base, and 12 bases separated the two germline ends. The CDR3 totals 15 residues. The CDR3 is CSARSLGVAKNIQYF. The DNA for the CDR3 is TGCAGTGCTAGAAGTCTGGGGGTGGCCAAAAACATTCAGTACTTC.

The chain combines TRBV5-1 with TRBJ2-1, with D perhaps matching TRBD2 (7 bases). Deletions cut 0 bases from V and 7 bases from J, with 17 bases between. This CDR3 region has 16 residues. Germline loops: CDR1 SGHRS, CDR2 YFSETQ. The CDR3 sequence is CASSLGGTWGGNEQFF. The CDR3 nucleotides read TGCGCCAGCAGCTTGGGCGGGACATGGGGGGGTAATGAGCAGTTCTTC.

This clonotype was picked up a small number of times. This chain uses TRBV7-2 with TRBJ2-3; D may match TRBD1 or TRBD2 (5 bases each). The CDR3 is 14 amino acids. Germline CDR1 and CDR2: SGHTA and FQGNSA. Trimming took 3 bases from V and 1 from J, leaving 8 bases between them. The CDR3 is CASSLGDGTDTQYF. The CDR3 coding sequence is TGTGCCAGCAGCTTGGGGGACGGCACAGATACGCAGTATTTT.

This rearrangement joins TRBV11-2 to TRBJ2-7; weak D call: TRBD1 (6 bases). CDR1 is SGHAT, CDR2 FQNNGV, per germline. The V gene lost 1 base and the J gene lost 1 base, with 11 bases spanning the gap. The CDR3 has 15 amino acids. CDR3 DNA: TGTGCCAGCAGCTTAGTGGGGGCAGGGTCCTACGAGCAGTACTTC. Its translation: CASSLVGAGSYEQYF.

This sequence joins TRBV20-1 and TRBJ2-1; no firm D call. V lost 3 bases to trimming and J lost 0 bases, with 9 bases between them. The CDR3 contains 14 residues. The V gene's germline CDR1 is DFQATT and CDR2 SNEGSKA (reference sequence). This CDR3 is CSARRLDSYNEQFF. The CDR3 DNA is TGCAGTGCTAGGCGTCTAGACTCCTACAATGAGCAGTTCTTC.

CDR3 DNA sequence: TGTGCCAGCAGTTTCCGGTGGGGGTTCCCAGATACGCAGTATTTT. This gives the protein CASSFRWGFPDTQYF. The chain has TRBV12-3 or TRBV12-4 and TRBJ2-3; tentatively, D is TRBD1 or TRBD2 (5 bases each). The CDR3 is 15 residues long. V lost 3 bases and J 4 bases, leaving 14 bases between the germline ends.

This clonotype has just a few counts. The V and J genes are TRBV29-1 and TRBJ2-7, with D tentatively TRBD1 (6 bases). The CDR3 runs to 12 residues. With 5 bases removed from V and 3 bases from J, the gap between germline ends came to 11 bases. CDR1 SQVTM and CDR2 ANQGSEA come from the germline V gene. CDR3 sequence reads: CSVRGQIYEQYF. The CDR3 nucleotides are TGCAGCGTTAGAGGACAGATCTACGAGCAGTACTTC.

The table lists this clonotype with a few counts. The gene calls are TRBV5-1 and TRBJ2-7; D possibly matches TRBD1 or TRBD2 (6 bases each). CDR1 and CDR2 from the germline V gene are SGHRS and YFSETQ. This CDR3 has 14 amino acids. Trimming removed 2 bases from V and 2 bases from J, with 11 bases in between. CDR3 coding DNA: TGCGCCAGCAGCTTCTTGAGGGGGGCCTACGAGCAGTACTTC. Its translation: CASSFLRGAYEQYF.

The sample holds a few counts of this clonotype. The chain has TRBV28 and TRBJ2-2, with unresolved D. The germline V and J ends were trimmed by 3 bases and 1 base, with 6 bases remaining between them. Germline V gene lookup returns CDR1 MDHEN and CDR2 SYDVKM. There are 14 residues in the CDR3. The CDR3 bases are TGTGCCAGCAGTTTTTACAAGAACACCGGGGAGCTGTTTTTT. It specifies CASSFYKNTGELFF.

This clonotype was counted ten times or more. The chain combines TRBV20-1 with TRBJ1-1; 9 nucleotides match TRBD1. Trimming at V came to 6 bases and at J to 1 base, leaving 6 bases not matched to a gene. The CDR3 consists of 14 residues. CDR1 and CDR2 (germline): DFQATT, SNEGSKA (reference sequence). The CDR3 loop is CSAQDRGGNTEAFF. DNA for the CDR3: TGCAGTGCGCAGGACAGGGGCGGGAACACTGAAGCTTTCTTT.

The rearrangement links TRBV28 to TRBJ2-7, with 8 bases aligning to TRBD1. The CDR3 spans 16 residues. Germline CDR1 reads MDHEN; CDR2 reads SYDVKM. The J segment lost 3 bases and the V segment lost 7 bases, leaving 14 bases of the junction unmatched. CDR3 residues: CASTQSGTGGNYEQYF. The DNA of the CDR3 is TGTGCCAGCACCCAAAGTGGGACAGGAGGAAACTACGAGCAGTACTTC.

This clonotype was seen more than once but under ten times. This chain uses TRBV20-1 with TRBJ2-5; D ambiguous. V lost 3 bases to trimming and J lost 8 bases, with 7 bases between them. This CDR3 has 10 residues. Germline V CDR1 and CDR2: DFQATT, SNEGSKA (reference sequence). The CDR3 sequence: CSASTSTQYF. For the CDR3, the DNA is TGCAGTGCTAGTACGTCTACCCAGTACTTC.

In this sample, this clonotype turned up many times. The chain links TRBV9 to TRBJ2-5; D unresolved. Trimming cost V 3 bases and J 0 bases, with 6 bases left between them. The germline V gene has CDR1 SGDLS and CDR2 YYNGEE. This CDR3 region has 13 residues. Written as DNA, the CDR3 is TGTGCCAGCAGCGGCCCGAACCAAGAGACCCAGTACTTC. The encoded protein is CASSGPNQETQYF. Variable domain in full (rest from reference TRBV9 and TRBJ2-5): DSGVTQTPKHLITATGQRVTLRCSPRSGDLSVYWYQQSLDQGLQFLIQYYNGEERAKGNILERFSAQQFPDLHSELNLSSLELGDSALYFCASSGPNQETQYFGPGTRLLVL.

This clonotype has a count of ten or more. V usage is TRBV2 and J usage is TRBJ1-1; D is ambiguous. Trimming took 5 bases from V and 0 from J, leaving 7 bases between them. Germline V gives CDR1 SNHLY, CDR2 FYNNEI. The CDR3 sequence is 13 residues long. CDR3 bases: TGTGCCAGCAGTAAGCGATTGAACACTGAAGCTTTCTTT. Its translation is CASSKRLNTEAFF.